Below are 24 T cell receptor beta chains sequenced from a single sample in a study of cytomegalovirus exposure and HLA in healthy donors. Sequenced by immunoSEQ multiplex PCR; TCRdb stores in-frame clones only, minus some. The sample records tens of thousands of clones, approximately 90% being singletons. Source material: PBMCs. The origin of the receptors is a man younger than 35 in good health and CMV-seronegative.

This sequence joins TRBV7-9 and TRBJ2-7; 7 bases map to TRBD1. The CDR3 length is 17 residues. Germline V lookup: CDR1 SEHNR, CDR2 FQNEAQ (reference sequence). After removal of 2 bases from V and 4 bases from J, the junction contained 14 bases not matched to a gene. In nucleotides, the CDR3 is TGTGCCAGCAGCTTATTATTAACAGGGGCGCTTAGTTACGAGCAGTACTTC. It encodes CASSLLLTGALSYEQYF. Complete variable domain (other parts from reference TRBV7-9 and TRBJ2-7): DTGVSQNPRHKITKRGQNVTFRCDPISEHNRLYWYRQTLGQGPEFLTYFQNEAQLEKSRLLSDRFSAERPKGSFSTLEIQRTEQGDSAMYLCASSLLLTGALSYEQYFGPGTRLTVT.

The chain recombines TRBV7-2 with TRBJ2-1; TRBD2 matches 7 bases. Germline V CDR1 and CDR2: SGHTA, FQGNSA. This CDR3 spans 13 amino acids. V was clipped by 4 bases and J by 8 bases; unmatched bases: 5. CDR3 protein: CASSSSRGDEQFF. The DNA of the CDR3 is TGTGCCAGCAGCTCCTCCCGGGGGGATGAGCAGTTCTTC.

The V gene is TRBV6-5, the J gene TRBJ1-5, with 9 bases that match TRBD1. Germline loops: CDR1 MNHEY, CDR2 SVGAGI. Germline trimming cut 6 bases from V and 6 bases from J; bases unmatched to any gene: 6. The CDR3 length is 14 residues. CDR3 region: CASRYDRGSQPQHF. The DNA for the CDR3 is TGTGCCAGCAGATACGACAGGGGGAGTCAGCCCCAGCATTTT.

The V gene is TRBV19, the J gene TRBJ2-7, with a weak D call TRBD2 (5 bases). The CDR3 spans 14 residues. The V end lost 1 base, the J end lost 1 base, and 8 bases lay between the germline ends. Germline CDR1 is LNHDA and CDR2 is SQIVND (reference sequence). The CDR3 region has the DNA TGTGCCAGTAGTATAGCCGGGGTTTCCTACGAGCAGTACTTC. It codes for CASSIAGVSYEQYF.

The chain recombines TRBV30 with TRBJ1-2, with D tentatively TRBD1 (6 bases). This CDR3 is built from 13 residues. CDR1 GTSNPN and CDR2 SVGIG come from the germline V gene (reference sequence). Deletions cut 4 bases from V and 4 bases from J, with 13 bases between. DNA of the CDR3: TGTGCCTGGACAGGACAGACTGTCTATGGCTACACCTTC. Encoded protein: CAWTGQTVYGYTF.

The chain combines TRBV28 with TRBJ2-3, with a tentative D call TRBD1 (5 bases). The germline V gene encodes CDR1 MDHEN and CDR2 SYDVKM. V gave up 0 bases and J gave up 2 bases, with 6 bases separating them. The CDR3 covers 14 residues. CDR3 protein: CASSLWTATDTQYF. CDR3 sequence (DNA): TGTGCCAGCAGTTTATGGACAGCCACAGATACGCAGTATTTT.

The chain is built from TRBV28 and TRBJ2-4; 12 bases are a match to TRBD2. V shed 3 bases, J shed 4 bases, and the junction held 7 bases outside the gene matches. Germline loops: CDR1 MDHEN, CDR2 SYDVKM. The CDR3 contains 17 residues. CDR3 protein: CASSFVVTSGGKNIQYF. The CDR3 nucleotides are TGTGCCAGCAGTTTCGTCGTTACTAGCGGGGGGAAAAACATTCAGTACTTC.

Relative to its sample, this clone is medium-sized (0.01 to 0.1%). The chain carries TRBV27 and TRBJ2-2; 8 bases map to TRBD2. V gave up 4 bases and J gave up 5 bases; unmatched junction bases: 9. Germline V gene lookup returns CDR1 MNHEY and CDR2 SMNVEV (reference sequence). This CDR3 is built from 16 residues. As DNA, the CDR3 is TGTGCCAGCAGTTCGTTAGCGGGGAGGGGTACCGGGGAGCTGTTTTTT. Protein product: CASSSLAGRGTGELFF.

Only a few counts were recorded for this clone. The V call is TRBV7-8, the J call TRBJ2-7; maybe TRBD2 (6 bases). The CDR3 totals 13 residues. CDR1 is SGHVS and CDR2 is FQNEAQ in the germline V gene. The V gene lost 5 bases and the J gene lost 5 bases, with 13 bases spanning the gap. In DNA form, the CDR3 reads TGTGCCAGCAGCCCACCGACTAGGGACGAGCAGTACTTC. This encodes CASSPPTRDEQYF.

The chain is built from TRBV7-9 and TRBJ2-7, with TRBD2 matching 8 bases. The V gene end was trimmed by 2 bases and the J gene end by 4 bases; junction bases not matched to a gene: 1. Germline lookup yields CDR1 SEHNR and CDR2 FQNEAQ (reference sequence). The CDR3 totals 13 residues. CDR3 DNA sequence: TGTGCCAGCAGCTTAAAGCGGGAGTACGAGCAGTACTTC. Translated, it gives CASSLKREYEQYF.

This chain joins TRBV9 and TRBJ2-2; tentative D call: TRBD2 (6 bases). With 3 bases removed from V and 3 bases from J, the gap between germline ends came to 12 bases. This CDR3 is 15 amino acids long. Germline V CDR1 and CDR2: SGDLS, YYNGEE. The CDR3 here is CASSAWGVDTGELFF. In DNA, the CDR3 is TGTGCCAGCAGCGCGTGGGGGGTAGACACCGGGGAGCTGTTTTTT. Using reference TRBV9 and TRBJ2-2 for the parts outside the CDR3, the full variable domain is DSGVTQTPKHLITATGQRVTLRCSPRSGDLSVYWYQQSLDQGLQFLIQYYNGEERAKGNILERFSAQQFPDLHSELNLSSLELGDSALYFCASSAWGVDTGELFFGEGSRLTVL.

This clone showed up just once. The chain couples TRBV7-9 to TRBJ2-5; TRBD2 matches at 7 bases. Germline V gene data show CDR1 as SEHNR and CDR2 as FQNEAQ (reference sequence). The ends lost 5 bases at V and 5 bases at J; junction bases unmatched: 8. The CDR3 totals 14 residues. As DNA, the CDR3 is TGTGCCAGCAGCCCTCCTGTGGGGGGGGAGACCCAGTACTTC. Its protein product is CASSPPVGGETQYF. The whole variable domain, remainder taken from reference TRBV7-9 and TRBJ2-5, is DTGVSQNPRHKITKRGQNVTFRCDPISEHNRLYWYRQTLGQGPEFLTYFQNEAQLEKSRLLSDRFSAERPKGSFSTLEIQRTEQGDSAMYLCASSPPVGGETQYFGPGTRLLVL.

The CDR3 DNA follows: TGTGCCAGCAGTCCGTCGAGGGGGGATACGCAGTATTTT. It is translated as CASSPSRGDTQYF. The rearrangement links TRBV27 to TRBJ2-3, with a tentative D call TRBD1 (6 bases). Germline V gene sequence: CDR1 MNHEY, CDR2 SMNVEV (reference sequence). There are 13 residues in the CDR3. Between the trimmed V and J ends, which lost 5 bases and 6 bases, there was a span of 12 bases.

This clone is a singleton in its sample. The J gene is TRBJ1-2, the V gene TRBV4-3; 9 bases fit TRBD1. The CDR3 is made up of 14 amino acids. V lost 4 bases to trimming and J lost 4 bases; unmatched junction nucleotides: 4. The germline gives CDR1 LGHNA, CDR2 YSLEER. The CDR3 is CASSRTGEGYGYTF. The CDR3 DNA is TGCGCCAGCAGCCGGACAGGGGAAGGCTATGGCTACACCTTC.

The V gene is TRBV7-9, the J gene TRBJ2-7; tentative D call: TRBD1 (6 bases). Per the germline V gene, CDR1 is SEHNR and CDR2 is FQNEAQ (reference sequence). This CDR3 comprises 12 residues. Trimming removed 8 bases at V and 6 bases at J, with 14 bases between. The CDR3 nucleotides read TGTGCCAGCCTACAGGGTTCGGGCGAGCAGTACTTC. Residues: CASLQGSGEQYF.

V is TRBV19 and J is TRBJ2-5, with 8 bases fitting TRBD1. The ends lost 9 bases at V and 2 bases at J; junction bases unmatched: 2. The CDR3 has 12 residues. The germline V gene encodes CDR1 LNHDA and CDR2 SQIVND (reference sequence). For the CDR3, the DNA is TGTGCCAGCGGGACAGGTCAAGAGACCCAGTACTTC. It is translated as CASGTGQETQYF.

The gene calls are TRBV10-3 and TRBJ1-2, with D possibly TRBD1 on 6 matching bases. CDR1 and CDR2 from the germline V gene are ENHRY and SYGVKD. Deletions cut 2 bases from V and 4 bases from J, with 14 bases between. The CDR3 sequence is 15 residues long. CDR3 region: CAISERPGEGYGYTF. DNA of the CDR3: TGTGCCATCAGTGAGCGCCCAGGGGAGGGCTATGGCTACACCTTC.

This chain joins TRBV4-2 and TRBJ2-7; 7 bases fit TRBD1. The CDR3 is made up of 15 amino acids. V dropped 3 bases and J dropped 0; count of bases not matched to a gene: 5. Germline CDR1 LGHNA, CDR2 YNFKEQ. CDR3 sequence: CASSQTGQDSYEQYF. The CDR3 DNA sequence: TGTGCCAGCAGCCAGACCGGACAGGACTCCTACGAGCAGTACTTC.

The genes are TRBV4-2 and TRBJ2-5; no reliable D call. In germline, CDR1 is LGHNA, CDR2 YNFKEQ. This CDR3 has 16 amino acids. The V gene lost 0 bases and the J gene lost 5 bases, with 16 bases spanning the gap. The CDR3 reads CASSQDRSRLGETQYF. Written as DNA, the CDR3 is TGTGCCAGCAGCCAAGATCGGAGTCGACTTGGGGAGACCCAGTACTTC.

V and J are TRBV5-4 and TRBJ2-7; 9 bases map to TRBD2. This CDR3 contains 16 residues. The V segment lost 3 bases and the J segment 3 bases; nucleotides outside the gene matches: 10. Per germline, CDR1 SGHNT and CDR2 YYREEE (reference sequence). The DNA of the CDR3 is TGTGCCAGCAGCTACCGGGCGGGACTAGCCAACTACGAGCAGTACTTC. The encoded protein is CASSYRAGLANYEQYF.

The chain combines TRBV9 with TRBJ2-3; D is perhaps TRBD2 (6 bases). CDR3 size: 15 residues. Germline V gene lookup returns CDR1 SGDLS and CDR2 YYNGEE. Trimming shortened V by 2 bases and J by 2 bases, and 12 bases separated the two germline ends. The CDR3 nucleotides are TGTGCCAGCAGCGTGACGGGAGTTCCCACAGATACGCAGTATTTT. This encodes CASSVTGVPTDTQYF.

The chain couples TRBV7-2 to TRBJ2-1; D is perhaps TRBD1 (6 bases). The V end lost 7 bases, the J end lost 1 base, and 11 bases lay between the germline ends. The length of the CDR3 is 14 residues. Germline CDR1 and CDR2: SGHTA and FQGNSA. CDR3 DNA: TGTGCCAGCAACCGCAGGGGATCCTACAATGAGCAGTTCTTC. Its translation: CASNRRGSYNEQFF.

The DNA of the CDR3 is TGTGCCAGCTCACCAGGCATTACGAGGACTAGCGACCAGTACTTC. Its protein is CASSPGITRTSDQYF. This sequence joins TRBV18 and TRBJ2-7, with 9 positions matching TRBD2. Germline-derived CDR1 and CDR2 are KGHSH and LQKENI. This CDR3 spans 15 amino acids. The V segment lost 2 bases and the J segment 10 bases; nucleotides outside the gene matches: 12.

The chain couples TRBV5-1 to TRBJ2-2; 9 bases are a match to TRBD1. CDR3 length equals 16 residues. V lost 0 bases and J lost 2; bases outside the gene matches: 2. Germline V gene data show CDR1 as SGHRS and CDR2 as YFSETQ. This chain's CDR3 is CASSLGTGVNTGELFF. CDR3 nucleotide sequence: TGCGCCAGCAGCTTGGGGACAGGGGTCAACACCGGGGAGCTGTTTTTT. Full variable domain (missing parts from reference TRBV5-1 and TRBJ2-2): KAGVTQTPRYLIKTRGQQVTLSCSPISGHRSVSWYQQTPGQGLQFLFEYFSETQRNKGNFPGRFSGRQFSNSRSEMNVSTLELGDSALYLCASSLGTGVNTGELFFGEGSRLTVL.